This T cell receptor (beta chain) was sequenced for a study of blood T cell repertoires in COVID-19. Study at large: Donors in the United States, Italy and Spain gave samples during acute or convalescent COVID-19.

The CDR3 has 15 residues. V shed 4 bases, J shed 7 bases, and the junction held 8 bases outside the gene matches. CDR1 is SGHRS, CDR2 YFSETQ, per germline. Clones were sequenced by immunoSEQ multiplex PCR, and TCRdb holds only the in-frame ones, with some missing. The top ten clones hold roughly 4.8% of a sample with fewer than 85,000 clones, 80% to 90% of them seen once. The chain has TRBV5-1 and TRBJ2-1; TRBD1 matches 10 bases. The sequence derives from a woman at least 80 years old with active or convalescent COVID-19. Sample: peripheral blood. CDR3 loop: CASSTSGQGVNEQFF. CDR3 bases: TGCGCCAGCAGCACTTCCGGACAGGGGGTTAATGAGCAGTTCTTC.